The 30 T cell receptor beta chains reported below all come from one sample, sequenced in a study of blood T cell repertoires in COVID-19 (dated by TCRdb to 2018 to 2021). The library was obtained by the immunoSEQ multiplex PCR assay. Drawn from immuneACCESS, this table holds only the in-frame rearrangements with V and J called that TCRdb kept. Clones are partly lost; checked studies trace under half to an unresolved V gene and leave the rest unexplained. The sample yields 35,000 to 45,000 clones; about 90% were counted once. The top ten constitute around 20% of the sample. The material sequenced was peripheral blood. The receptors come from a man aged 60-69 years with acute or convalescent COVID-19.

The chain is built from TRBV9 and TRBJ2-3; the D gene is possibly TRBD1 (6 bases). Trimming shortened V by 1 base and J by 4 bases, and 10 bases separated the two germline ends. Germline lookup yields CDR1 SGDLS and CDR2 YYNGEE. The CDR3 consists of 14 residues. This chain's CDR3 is CASSVTGRADTQYF. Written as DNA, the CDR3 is TGTGCCAGCAGCGTAACAGGGCGGGCAGATACGCAGTATTTT.

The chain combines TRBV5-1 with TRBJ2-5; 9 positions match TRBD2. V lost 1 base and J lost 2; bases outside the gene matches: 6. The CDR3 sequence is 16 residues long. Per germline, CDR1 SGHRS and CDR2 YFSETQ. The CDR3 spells CASSLPGTSMQETQYF. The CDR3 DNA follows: TGCGCCAGCAGCTTGCCAGGGACTAGCATGCAAGAGACCCAGTACTTC. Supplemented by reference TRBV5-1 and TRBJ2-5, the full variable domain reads KAGVTQTPRYLIKTRGQQVTLSCSPISGHRSVSWYQQTPGQGLQFLFEYFSETQRNKGNFPGRFSGRQFSNSRSEMNVSTLELGDSALYLCASSLPGTSMQETQYFGPGTRLLVL.

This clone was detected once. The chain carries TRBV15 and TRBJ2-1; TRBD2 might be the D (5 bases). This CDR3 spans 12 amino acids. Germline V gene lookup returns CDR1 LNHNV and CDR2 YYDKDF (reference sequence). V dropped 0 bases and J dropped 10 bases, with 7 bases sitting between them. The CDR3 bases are TGTGCCACCAGCAGAGATTCGGGAGAGCAGTTCTTC. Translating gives CATSRDSGEQFF.

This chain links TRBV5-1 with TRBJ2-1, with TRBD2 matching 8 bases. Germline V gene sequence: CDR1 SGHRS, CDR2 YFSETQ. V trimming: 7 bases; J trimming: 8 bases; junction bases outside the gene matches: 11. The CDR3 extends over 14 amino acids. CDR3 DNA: TGCGCCAGCGCGGGAGCGGGAGCTAGTTATGAGCAGTTCTTC. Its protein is CASAGAGASYEQFF.

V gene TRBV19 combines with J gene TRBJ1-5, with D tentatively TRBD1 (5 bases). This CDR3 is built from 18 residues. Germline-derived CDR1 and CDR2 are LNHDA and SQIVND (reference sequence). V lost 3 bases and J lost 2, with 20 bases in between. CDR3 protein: CASSIRLITRGGNQPQHF. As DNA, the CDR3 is TGTGCCAGTAGTATCCGGCTCATCACAAGGGGTGGCAATCAGCCCCAGCATTTT.

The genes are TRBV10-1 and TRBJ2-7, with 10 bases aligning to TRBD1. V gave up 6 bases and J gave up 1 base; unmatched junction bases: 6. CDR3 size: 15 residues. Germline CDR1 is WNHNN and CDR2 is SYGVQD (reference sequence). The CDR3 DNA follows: TGCGCCAGCAGAGCCGGGACAGGGGAATCCTACGAGCAGTACTTC. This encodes CASRAGTGESYEQYF.

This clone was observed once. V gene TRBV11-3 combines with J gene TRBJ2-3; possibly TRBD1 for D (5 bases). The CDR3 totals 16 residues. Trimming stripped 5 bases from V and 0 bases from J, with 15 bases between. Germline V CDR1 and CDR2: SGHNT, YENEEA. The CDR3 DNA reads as TGTGCCAGCAGCCCGTCGCTGACAGCTAGCACAGATACGCAGTATTTT. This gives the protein CASSPSLTASTDTQYF.

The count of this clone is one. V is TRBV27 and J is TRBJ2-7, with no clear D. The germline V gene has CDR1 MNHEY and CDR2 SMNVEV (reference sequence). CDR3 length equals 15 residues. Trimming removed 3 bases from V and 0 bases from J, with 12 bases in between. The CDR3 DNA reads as TGTGCCAGCAGTTTCAGCCAGGCCTCCTCCTACGAGCAGTACTTC. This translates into CASSFSQASSYEQYF.

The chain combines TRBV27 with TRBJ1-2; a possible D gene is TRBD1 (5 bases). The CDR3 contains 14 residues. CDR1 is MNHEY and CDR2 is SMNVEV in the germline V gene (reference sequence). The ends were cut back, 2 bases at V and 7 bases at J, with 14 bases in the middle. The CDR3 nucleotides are TGTGCCAGCAGTTTAGTCAACGGCGACAGTGGCTACACCTTC. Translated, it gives CASSLVNGDSGYTF.

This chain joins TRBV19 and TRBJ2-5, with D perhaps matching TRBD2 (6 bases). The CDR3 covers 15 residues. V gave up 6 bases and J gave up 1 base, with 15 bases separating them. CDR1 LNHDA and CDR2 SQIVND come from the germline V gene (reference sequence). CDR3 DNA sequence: TGTGCCAGTAGCTCCAGCGGGTCTATCCAAGAGACCCAGTACTTC. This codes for CASSSSGSIQETQYF.

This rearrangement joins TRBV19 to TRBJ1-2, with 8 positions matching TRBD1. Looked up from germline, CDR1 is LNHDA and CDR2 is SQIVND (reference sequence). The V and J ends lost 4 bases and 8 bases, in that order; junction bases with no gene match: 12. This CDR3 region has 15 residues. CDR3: CASSRPRQGAEGYTF. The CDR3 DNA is TGTGCCAGTAGTAGGCCCCGGCAGGGGGCGGAAGGCTACACCTTC.

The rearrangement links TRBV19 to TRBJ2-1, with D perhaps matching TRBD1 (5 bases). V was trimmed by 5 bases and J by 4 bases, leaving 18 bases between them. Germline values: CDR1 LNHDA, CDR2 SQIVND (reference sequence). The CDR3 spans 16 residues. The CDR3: CASSLDNRGLYNEQFF. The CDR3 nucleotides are TGTGCCAGTAGTCTCGACAATAGGGGTCTATACAATGAGCAGTTCTTC.

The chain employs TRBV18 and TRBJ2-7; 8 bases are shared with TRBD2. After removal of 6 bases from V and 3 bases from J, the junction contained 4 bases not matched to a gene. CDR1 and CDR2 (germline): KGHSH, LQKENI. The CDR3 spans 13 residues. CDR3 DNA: TGTGCCAGCTCTCGGGAGGGCGGCTACGAGCAGTACTTC. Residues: CASSREGGYEQYF.

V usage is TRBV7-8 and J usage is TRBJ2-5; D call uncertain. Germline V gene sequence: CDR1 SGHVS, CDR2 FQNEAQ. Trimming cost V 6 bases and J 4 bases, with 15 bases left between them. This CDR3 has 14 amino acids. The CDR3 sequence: CASRTGSFGETQYF. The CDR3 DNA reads TGTGCCAGCAGGACCGGGTCATTTGGAGAGACCCAGTACTTC.

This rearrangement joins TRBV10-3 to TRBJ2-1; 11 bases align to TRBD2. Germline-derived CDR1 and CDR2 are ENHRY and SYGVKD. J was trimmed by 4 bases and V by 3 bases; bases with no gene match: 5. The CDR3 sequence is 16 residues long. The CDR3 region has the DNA TGTGCCATCAGTGACTCACTAGCGGGAGCTTACAATGAGCAGTTCTTC. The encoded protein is CAISDSLAGAYNEQFF.

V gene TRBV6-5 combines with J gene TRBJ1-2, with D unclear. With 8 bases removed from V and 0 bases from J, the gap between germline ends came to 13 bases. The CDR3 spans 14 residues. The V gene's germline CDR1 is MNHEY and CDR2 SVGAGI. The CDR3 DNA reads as TGTGCCAGCCAGGCTCACGGATCTAACTATGGCTACACCTTC. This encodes CASQAHGSNYGYTF.

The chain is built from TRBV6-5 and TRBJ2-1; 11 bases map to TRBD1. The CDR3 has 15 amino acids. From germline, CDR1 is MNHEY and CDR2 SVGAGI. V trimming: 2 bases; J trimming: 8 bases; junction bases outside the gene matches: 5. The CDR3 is CASSYGDRGTYEQFF. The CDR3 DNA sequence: TGTGCCAGCAGTTACGGGGACAGGGGGACATATGAGCAGTTCTTC.

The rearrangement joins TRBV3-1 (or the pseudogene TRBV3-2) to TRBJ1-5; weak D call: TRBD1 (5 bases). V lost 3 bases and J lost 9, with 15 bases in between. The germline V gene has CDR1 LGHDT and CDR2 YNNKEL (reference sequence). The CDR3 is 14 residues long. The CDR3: CASSQRQLKGPQHF. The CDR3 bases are TGTGCCAGCAGCCAGCGACAGCTAAAGGGGCCCCAGCATTTT.

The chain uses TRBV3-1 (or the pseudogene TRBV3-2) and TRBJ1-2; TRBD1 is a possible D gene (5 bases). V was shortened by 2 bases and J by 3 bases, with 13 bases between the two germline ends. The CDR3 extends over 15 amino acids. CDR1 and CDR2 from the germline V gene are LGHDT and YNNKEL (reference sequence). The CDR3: CASSQSTDSHYGYTF. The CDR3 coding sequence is TGTGCCAGCAGCCAATCGACCGACAGTCACTATGGCTACACCTTC.

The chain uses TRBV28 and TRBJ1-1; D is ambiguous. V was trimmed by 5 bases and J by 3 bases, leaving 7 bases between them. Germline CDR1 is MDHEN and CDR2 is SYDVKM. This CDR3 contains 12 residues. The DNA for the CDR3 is TGTGCCAGCAGTCTGGAGGACACTGAAGCTTTCTTT. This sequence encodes CASSLEDTEAFF.

The CDR3 reads CASSLTGWAGELFF. The CDR3 DNA follows: TGTGCCAGCAGCCTGACAGGGTGGGCCGGGGAGCTGTTTTTT. V and J are TRBV3-1 (or the pseudogene TRBV3-2) and TRBJ2-2; 7 nucleotides agree with TRBD1. CDR1 is LGHDT and CDR2 is YNNKEL in the germline V gene (reference sequence). The J segment lost 6 bases and the V segment lost 4 bases, leaving 5 bases of the junction unmatched. The CDR3 loop spans 14 amino acids.

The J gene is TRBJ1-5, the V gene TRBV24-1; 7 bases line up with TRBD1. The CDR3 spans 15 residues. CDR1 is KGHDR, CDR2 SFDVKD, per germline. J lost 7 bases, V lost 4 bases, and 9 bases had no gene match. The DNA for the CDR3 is TGTGCCACCAGTGACAATACAGGGGTGAAACAGCCCCAGCATTTT. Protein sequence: CATSDNTGVKQPQHF.

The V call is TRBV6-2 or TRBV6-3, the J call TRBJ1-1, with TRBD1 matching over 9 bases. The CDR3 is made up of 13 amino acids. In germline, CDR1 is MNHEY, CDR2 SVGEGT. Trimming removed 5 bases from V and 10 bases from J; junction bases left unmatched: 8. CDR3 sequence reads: CASSPTGGTRAFF. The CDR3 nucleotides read TGTGCCAGCAGTCCAACAGGGGGCACGCGAGCTTTCTTT.

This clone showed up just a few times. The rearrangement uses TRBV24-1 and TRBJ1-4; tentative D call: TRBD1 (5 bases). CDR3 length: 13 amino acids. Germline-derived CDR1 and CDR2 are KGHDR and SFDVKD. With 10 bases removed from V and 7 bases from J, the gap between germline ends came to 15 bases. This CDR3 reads CATGHGSSEKLFF. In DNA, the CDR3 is TGTGCCACTGGACACGGTTCTAGTGAAAAACTGTTTTTT.

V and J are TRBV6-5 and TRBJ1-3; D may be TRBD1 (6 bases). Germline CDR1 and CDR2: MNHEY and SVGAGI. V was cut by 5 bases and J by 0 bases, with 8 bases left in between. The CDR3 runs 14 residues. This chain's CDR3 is CASSRTDSGNTIYF. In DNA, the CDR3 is TGTGCCAGCAGTCGGACAGACTCTGGAAACACCATATATTTT.

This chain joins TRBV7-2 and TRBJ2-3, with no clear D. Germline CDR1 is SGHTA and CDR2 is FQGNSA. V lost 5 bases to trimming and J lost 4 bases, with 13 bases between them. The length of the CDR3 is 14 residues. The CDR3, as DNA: TGTGCCAGCAGCCCCGCAGGCGCCTCAGATACGCAGTATTTT. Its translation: CASSPAGASDTQYF.

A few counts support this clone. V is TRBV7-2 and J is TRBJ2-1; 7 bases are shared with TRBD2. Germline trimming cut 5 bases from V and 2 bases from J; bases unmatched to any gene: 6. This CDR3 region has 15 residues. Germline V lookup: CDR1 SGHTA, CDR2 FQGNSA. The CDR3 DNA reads TGTGCCAGCAGCCCTCTAGCGGCGACCTACAATGAGCAGTTCTTC. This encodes CASSPLAATYNEQFF.

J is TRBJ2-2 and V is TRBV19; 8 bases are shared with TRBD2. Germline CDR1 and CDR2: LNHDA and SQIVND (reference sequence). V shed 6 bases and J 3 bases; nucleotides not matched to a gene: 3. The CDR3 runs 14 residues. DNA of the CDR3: TGTGCCAGTAGCCAAGCGGGGGACACCGGGGAGCTGTTTTTT. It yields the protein CASSQAGDTGELFF. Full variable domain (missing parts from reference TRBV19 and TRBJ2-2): DGGITQSPKYLFRKEGQNVTLSCEQNLNHDAMYWYRQDPGQGLRLIYYSQIVNDFQKGDIAEGYSVSREKKESFPLTVTSAQKNPTAFYLCASSQAGDTGELFFGEGSRLTVL.

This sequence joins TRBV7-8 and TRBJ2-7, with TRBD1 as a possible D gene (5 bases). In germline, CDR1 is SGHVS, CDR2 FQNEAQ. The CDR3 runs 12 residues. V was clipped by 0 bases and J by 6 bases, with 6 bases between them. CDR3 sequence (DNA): TGTGCCAGCAGCTTAGCGCAGGGCGAGCAGTACGTC. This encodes CASSLAQGEQYV.

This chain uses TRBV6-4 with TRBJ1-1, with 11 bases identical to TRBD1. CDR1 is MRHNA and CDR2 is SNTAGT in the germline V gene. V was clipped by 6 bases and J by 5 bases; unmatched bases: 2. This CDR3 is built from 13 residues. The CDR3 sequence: CASSRDRGTEAFF. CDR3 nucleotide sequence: TGTGCCAGCAGCCGGGACAGGGGGACTGAAGCTTTCTTT.